These T cell receptor beta chains were read from a single sample in a study of identifying expanded T cells in peripheral blood. Some clones are missing from TCRdb's copy, which holds only in-frame ones; the method was immunoSEQ multiplex PCR. Of approximately 100,000 clones listed, around nine tenths are singletons. The sequenced material came from blood. Receptors were obtained from a person aged 18 to 70 in good health. The CDR3 runs from the conserved cysteine through the conserved F or W. Each record gives: J gene, D gene, V gene, clone size, CDR3 protein, CDR3 DNA. D genes are given only for firm matches. Size values are once, few and many counts, or a class for expanded clones, and some rows have none.

J gene: TRBJ1-2
D gene: .
V gene: TRBV19
clone size: .
CDR3 protein: CASGTGANYGYTF
CDR3 DNA: TGTGCCAGTGGCACGGGAGCTAACTATGGCTACACCTTC

J gene: TRBJ2-3
D gene: TRBD2
V gene: TRBV18
clone size: .
CDR3 protein: CASSPSPTGLAGARDTQYF
CDR3 DNA: TGTGCCAGCTCACCAAGCCCGACGGGGCTAGCGGGGGCACGAGATACGCAGTATTTT

J gene: TRBJ2-5
D gene: TRBD2
V gene: TRBV7-9
clone size: .
CDR3 protein: CASSLMRGTGETQYF
CDR3 DNA: TGTGCCAGCAGCTTAATGCGGGGGACGGGGGAGACCCAGTACTTC

J gene: TRBJ1-4
D gene: .
V gene: TRBV10-3
clone size: .
CDR3 protein: CAISELGGVIDEKLFF
CDR3 DNA: TGTGCCATCAGTGAACTAGGGGGGGTGATTGATGAAAAACTGTTTTTT

J gene: TRBJ2-7
D gene: .
V gene: TRBV2
clone size: .
CDR3 protein: CASLEADSYEQYF
CDR3 DNA: TGTGCCAGCCTCGAGGCGGACTCCTACGAGCAGTACTTC

J gene: TRBJ2-1
D gene: TRBD2
V gene: TRBV4-2
clone size: .
CDR3 protein: CASSFRRGGRQEQFF
CDR3 DNA: TGTGCCAGCAGCTTCCGGCGGGGGGGCCGTCAGGAGCAGTTCTTC

J gene: TRBJ1-3
D gene: .
V gene: TRBV5-1
clone size: .
CDR3 protein: CASSLAVGAAVSGNTIYF
CDR3 DNA: TGCGCCAGCAGCTTGGCGGTGGGAGCCGCAGTAAGTGGAAACACCATATATTTT

J gene: TRBJ2-3
D gene: TRBD1
V gene: TRBV7-2
clone size: .
CDR3 protein: CASSLRVTGSADTQYF
CDR3 DNA: TGTGCCAGCAGCTTAAGGGTGACAGGGTCGGCCGATACGCAGTATTTT

J gene: TRBJ1-5
D gene: .
V gene: TRBV6-5
clone size: .
CDR3 protein: CASSYDRGNQPQHF
CDR3 DNA: TGTGCCAGCAGTTACGATCGCGGCAATCAGCCCCAGCATTTT

J gene: TRBJ1-1
D gene: .
V gene: TRBV6-5
clone size: once
CDR3 protein: CASSFRGSEAFF
CDR3 DNA: TGTGCCAGCAGTTTCAGGGGATCAGAAGCTTTCTTT

J gene: TRBJ2-4
D gene: TRBD2
V gene: TRBV9
clone size: .
CDR3 protein: CASSVAAGGENIQYF
CDR3 DNA: TGTGCCAGCAGCGTAGCGGCGGGGGGGGAAAACATTCAGTACTTC

J gene: TRBJ2-7
D gene: .
V gene: TRBV6-6
clone size: .
CDR3 protein: CASSPLSREQYF
CDR3 DNA: TGTGCCAGCAGTCCACTTTCCCGAGAGCAGTACTTC

J gene: TRBJ2-7
D gene: TRBD1
V gene: TRBV6-1
clone size: .
CDR3 protein: CASSVGQGGYYEQYF
CDR3 DNA: TGTGCCAGCAGTGTGGGACAGGGGGGATACTACGAGCAGTACTTC

J gene: TRBJ1-3
D gene: TRBD1
V gene: TRBV25-1
clone size: .
CDR3 protein: CASSFGDRAFSGNTIYF
CDR3 DNA: TGTGCCAGCAGTTTTGGTGACAGGGCATTCTCTGGAAACACCATATATTTT

J gene: TRBJ2-3
D gene: .
V gene: TRBV4-1
clone size: .
CDR3 protein: CASSQILDTQYF
CDR3 DNA: TGCGCCAGCAGCCAAATATTAGATACGCAGTATTTT

J gene: TRBJ2-1
D gene: TRBD2
V gene: TRBV2
clone size: .
CDR3 protein: CASTLADNEQFF
CDR3 DNA: TGTGCCAGCACGCTAGCGGACAATGAGCAGTTCTTC

J gene: TRBJ1-1
D gene: .
V gene: TRBV5-1
clone size: .
CDR3 protein: CASSSTGLQRNTEAFF
CDR3 DNA: TGCGCCAGCAGCAGCACGGGACTCCAGAGGAACACTGAAGCTTTCTTT

J gene: TRBJ2-1
D gene: TRBD1
V gene: TRBV5-5
clone size: .
CDR3 protein: CASSLDRANEQFF
CDR3 DNA: TGTGCCAGCAGCCTGGACAGGGCTAATGAGCAGTTCTTC

J gene: TRBJ1-5
D gene: TRBD1
V gene: TRBV19
clone size: .
CDR3 protein: CATRDSNQPQHF
CDR3 DNA: TGTGCCACCCGGGACAGTAATCAGCCCCAGCATTTT

J gene: TRBJ2-2
D gene: .
V gene: TRBV19
clone size: .
CDR3 protein: CASSIEGSNTGELFF
CDR3 DNA: TGTGCCAGTAGTATAGAAGGATCGAACACCGGGGAGCTGTTTTTT

J gene: TRBJ2-3
D gene: .
V gene: TRBV6-5
clone size: .
CDR3 protein: CASSTTEADTQYF
CDR3 DNA: TGTGCCAGCAGTACCACAGAGGCAGATACGCAGTATTTT

J gene: TRBJ2-5
D gene: TRBD2
V gene: TRBV7-2
clone size: .
CDR3 protein: CASSSISGGESQYF
CDR3 DNA: TGTGCCAGCAGCTCCATTAGCGGGGGGGAGAGCCAGTACTTC

J gene: TRBJ2-5
D gene: .
V gene: TRBV5-5
clone size: .
CDR3 protein: CASSLDRAEGKTQYF
CDR3 DNA: TGTGCCAGCAGCTTGGACCGAGCGGAGGGAAAGACCCAGTACTTC

J gene: TRBJ2-1
D gene: TRBD1
V gene: TRBV19
clone size: .
CDR3 protein: CAARTGNEQFF
CDR3 DNA: TGTGCCGCAAGGACAGGGAATGAGCAGTTCTTC

J gene: TRBJ2-3
D gene: .
V gene: TRBV28
clone size: .
CDR3 protein: CASRGTDTQYF
CDR3 DNA: TGTGCCAGCAGGGGCACAGATACGCAGTATTTT

J gene: TRBJ1-2
D gene: .
V gene: TRBV28
clone size: .
CDR3 protein: CASSTTMWGGYTF
CDR3 DNA: TGTGCCAGCAGTACCACAATGTGGGGCGGCTACACCTTC

J gene: TRBJ1-6
D gene: .
V gene: TRBV4-1
clone size: .
CDR3 protein: CASSQERGADNSPLHF
CDR3 DNA: TGCGCCAGCAGCCAAGAGAGGGGGGCGGATAATTCACCCCTCCACTTT

J gene: TRBJ1-2
D gene: .
V gene: TRBV28
clone size: .
CDR3 protein: CASSPDYGYTF
CDR3 DNA: TGTGCCAGCAGTCCTGACTATGGCTACACCTTC

J gene: TRBJ2-7
D gene: .
V gene: TRBV2
clone size: .
CDR3 protein: CASSEKSGSSYEQYF
CDR3 DNA: TGTGCCAGCAGTGAAAAGTCAGGGAGCTCCTACGAGCAGTACTTC

J gene: TRBJ2-7
D gene: .
V gene: TRBV2
clone size: .
CDR3 protein: CASRLGTGQYF
CDR3 DNA: TGTGCCAGCAGGTTGGGCACGGGGCAGTACTTC

J gene: TRBJ1-1
D gene: TRBD1
V gene: TRBV27
clone size: .
CDR3 protein: CASYRGRGDGEAFF
CDR3 DNA: TGTGCCTCGTACAGGGGGCGCGGGGATGGCGAAGCTTTCTTT

J gene: TRBJ2-7
D gene: .
V gene: TRBV4-3
clone size: .
CDR3 protein: CASSQVGVSEQYF
CDR3 DNA: TGCGCCAGCAGCCAAGTGGGGGTGAGCGAGCAGTACTTC

J gene: TRBJ2-2
D gene: .
V gene: TRBV19
clone size: .
CDR3 protein: CASSKQGRVVATGELFF
CDR3 DNA: TGTGCCAGTAGTAAACAGGGTCGGGTGGTTGCTACCGGGGAGCTGTTTTTT